A selection of T cell receptor beta chains follows, all from one sample in a study of CD8 T cells in ankylosing spondylitis. Via MiXCR, TCRdb re-called the 5' RACE reads, giving one row per CDR3 protein. Of around 770,000 distinct CDR3 sequences in the sample, 12% were seen once. The material sequenced was blood, either unsorted or a sorted T cell fraction (not recorded which). The receptors shown here come from a male donor with ankylosing spondylitis. Both conserved end residues are part of each CDR3.

v_gene: TRBV6-1; j_gene: TRBJ2-5; CDR3aa: CASSEAARDYFGTQYF
v_gene: TRBV5-1; j_gene: TRBJ2-7; CDR3aa: CASSLAAGGVLGLYEQYF
v_gene: TRBV10-3; j_gene: TRBJ2-2; CDR3aa: CAISEQGSTGELFF
v_gene: TRBV9; j_gene: TRBJ2-1; CDR3aa: CASSVGWSSYNEQFF
v_gene: TRBV11-2; j_gene: TRBJ2-1; CDR3aa: CASSLGLGYEQFF
v_gene: TRBV20-1; j_gene: TRBJ2-3; CDR3aa: CSAEWGRTTQDTQYF
v_gene: TRBV20-1; j_gene: TRBJ2-7; CDR3aa: CSAGSTYEQYF
v_gene: TRBV6-2/TRBV6-3; j_gene: TRBJ1-4; CDR3aa: CASSAGEREKLFF
v_gene: TRBV7-6; j_gene: TRBJ2-3; CDR3aa: CASSPRLLAETDTQYF
v_gene: TRBV7-2; j_gene: TRBJ2-7; CDR3aa: CASSFSTGGYEQYF
v_gene: TRBV10-3; j_gene: TRBJ1-2; CDR3aa: CAISTGTGVGYTF
v_gene: TRBV29-1; j_gene: TRBJ2-1; CDR3aa: CSVPTGSSSYNEQFF
v_gene: TRBV20-1; j_gene: TRBJ2-3; CDR3aa: CSAPTSRTDTQYF
v_gene: TRBV7-9; j_gene: TRBJ2-5; CDR3aa: CASSYPGQETQYF
v_gene: TRBV6-5; j_gene: TRBJ1-1; CDR3aa: CASSYVQGAPTEAFF
v_gene: TRBV12-3/TRBV12-4; j_gene: TRBJ2-4; CDR3aa: CASSIQGSLAKNIQYF
v_gene: TRBV10-3; j_gene: TRBJ2-7; CDR3aa: CATEDRADYEQYF
v_gene: TRBV20-1; j_gene: TRBJ1-1; CDR3aa: CSASLGLWTEAFF
v_gene: TRBV20-1; j_gene: TRBJ2-5; CDR3aa: CSAGGLDQETQYF
v_gene: TRBV10-3; j_gene: TRBJ2-7; CDR3aa: CAISESNGQSEQYF
v_gene: TRBV11-2; j_gene: TRBJ2-4; CDR3aa: CASSLGSAKNIQYF
v_gene: TRBV7-9; j_gene: TRBJ2-3; CDR3aa: CASSRGLASTDTQYF
v_gene: TRBV3-1; j_gene: TRBJ2-7; CDR3aa: CASSPGQPSSYEQYF
v_gene: TRBV20-1; j_gene: TRBJ2-7; CDR3aa: CSATQPGQGNYEQYF
v_gene: TRBV5-1; j_gene: TRBJ2-2; CDR3aa: CASSPYGGATGELFF
v_gene: TRBV28; j_gene: TRBJ2-3; CDR3aa: CASSLQGSLRTDTQYF
v_gene: TRBV20-1; j_gene: TRBJ1-5; CDR3aa: CSAVGTGGPQPQHF
v_gene: TRBV6-5; j_gene: TRBJ2-7; CDR3aa: CASSYSGGVDEQYF
v_gene: TRBV9; j_gene: TRBJ1-2; CDR3aa: CASSVEVQGFYGYTF
v_gene: TRBV4-3; j_gene: TRBJ1-2; CDR3aa: CASSQEAGGGYTF
v_gene: TRBV5-1; j_gene: TRBJ1-1; CDR3aa: CASSLWTGSDTEAFF
v_gene: TRBV12-3/TRBV12-4; j_gene: TRBJ2-1; CDR3aa: CASGDPAPPEQFF
v_gene: TRBV28; j_gene: TRBJ1-5; CDR3aa: CASIWGQGNQPQHF
v_gene: TRBV29-1; j_gene: TRBJ2-7; CDR3aa: CSVGDTSYEQYF
v_gene: TRBV6-2/TRBV6-3; j_gene: TRBJ1-1; CDR3aa: CASSYAQRRTEAFF
v_gene: TRBV6-2/TRBV6-3; j_gene: TRBJ2-5; CDR3aa: CASSLLAGSPPETQYF
v_gene: TRBV10-3; j_gene: TRBJ1-2; CDR3aa: CAISEGNYGYTF
v_gene: TRBV5-1; j_gene: TRBJ2-3; CDR3aa: CASRYQDTQYF
v_gene: TRBV24-1; j_gene: TRBJ2-3; CDR3aa: CATSLQGSDTQYF
v_gene: TRBV7-3; j_gene: TRBJ2-3; CDR3aa: CASSLNGGHPSQYF
v_gene: TRBV5-6; j_gene: TRBJ1-1; CDR3aa: CASSLGPFMDRLNTEAFF
v_gene: TRBV6-1; j_gene: TRBJ2-7; CDR3aa: CASRRDRQSSYEQYF
v_gene: TRBV6-5; j_gene: TRBJ1-5; CDR3aa: CASRSGNQPQHF
v_gene: TRBV29-1; j_gene: TRBJ2-3; CDR3aa: CSVGDRGDTQYF
v_gene: TRBV20-1; j_gene: TRBJ1-4; CDR3aa: CSGLRSEKLFF
v_gene: TRBV25-1; j_gene: TRBJ2-6; CDR3aa: CASSEYRVGRRDGANVLTF
v_gene: TRBV12-3/TRBV12-4; j_gene: TRBJ2-2; CDR3aa: CASSSFRYLFF
v_gene: TRBV4-3; j_gene: TRBJ2-6; CDR3aa: CASSQAPDSSGANVLTF
v_gene: TRBV5-1; j_gene: TRBJ1-1; CDR3aa: CASSTGTESEAFF
v_gene: TRBV29-1; j_gene: TRBJ2-1; CDR3aa: CSVDWGINEQFF
v_gene: TRBV10-3; j_gene: TRBJ2-1; CDR3aa: CAISGQGSPNEQFF
v_gene: TRBV9; j_gene: TRBJ1-6; CDR3aa: CASSARTGGGTPLHF
v_gene: TRBV6-5; j_gene: TRBJ1-2; CDR3aa: CASSYPVGHYGYTF